The clone carrying this TCR beta chain has only a few counts. No antigen is known for it. These data are taken from a study of beta chain features in type 1 diabetes. General study results and limits: Patients with Type 1 diabetes showed moderately but significantly shorter TCRB CDR3s in all four CD4+ subsets. Sequencing used cDNA, and cells with high TCR expression could therefore be over-represented.

Expressed TCRB transcripts got sequenced, as all isolated RNA was reverse transcribed. TCRdb's copy holds only in-frame clones and misses some; the assay was immunoSEQ multiplex PCR. The sample holds under 150,000 clones; around 9% are singletons and the top ten take around 0.79%. The CDR3 extends over 18 amino acids. Germline assignment: CDR1 SGHNT and CDR2 YYREEE (reference sequence). V lost 4 bases and J lost 2; bases outside the gene matches: 7. Sequencing was performed on central memory CD4+ T cells from blood. The clonotype comes from a man aged 25 to 45 with type 1 diabetes. V gene TRBV5-4 combines with J gene TRBJ2-6; TRBD1 matches at 12 bases. In DNA, the CDR3 is TGTGCCAGCAGCAAGGGGACAGGGGGCGCGACTGGGGCCAACGTCCTGACTTTC. It codes for CASSKGTGGATGANVLTF.